This TCR beta chain was sequenced for a study of blood T cell repertoires in COVID-19 (dated by TCRdb to 2018 to 2020). With respect to the entire study: Collaborator samples came from the United States, Italy and Spain and covered acute and convalescent phases of COVID-19. The prospective study material was composed of cDNA or gDNA derived from T cells, B-cell-depleted T cells, or PBMCs. Deeply sampled blood TCRbeta repertoires from subjects exposed to, actively infected with, or recovered from COVID-19 were included in the dataset. The repertoires were released in a freely available public database meant as a resource for research on the immune response to SARS-CoV-2. The samples were drawn from the first 160 participants of the ongoing ImmuneRACE study and from 950 to 1,500 subjects provided by 6 global collaborators. The sample metadata nearly always contained a de-identified subject ID, COVID-19 status, age in years and sex. Where available, HLA class I and class II types were taken from metadata supplied by the sample provider and were not determined by assay-based typing. The paper as a whole reports these results and caveats: The amount of clinical and demographic metadata varied by source and participant and was provided uncurated.

TCRbeta CDR3 regions were amplified from genomic DNA using the immunoSEQ Assay, a bias-controlled multiplex PCR. On the authors' methods: The number of nucleated cells in each sample was estimated from the amplification of reference gene primers within the assay. Sequence reads were collapsed and filtered to measure the absolute abundance of every unique TCRbeta CDR3 rearrangement. For each sample, productive Simpson clonality was calculated as the square root of Simpson's diversity index across productive rearrangements. As stored in TCRdb, this immuneACCESS dataset retains in-frame rearrangements with V and J assigned. A fraction of the clones does not appear; measured against another copy, unresolved V genes explain less than half of the discrepancy, and the remainder lacks a known reason. That table is the source of V, J and clone size, and D and trimming were worked out from the DNA. Within this sample are around 300,000 clones, with about nine tenths of them counted one time only. The ten largest clones add up to roughly 2.3% of the sample.

A single count supports this clone. It has no known antigen specificity. Per-base qualities were not stored, and no clone one base away is much larger. CDR1 MNHEY and CDR2 SVGEGT are derived from the germline V gene. Spanning cysteine to phenylalanine, the CDR3 consists of 14 amino acids. Only the CDR3 portion is preserved as DNA: 42 bases, with reading frame beginning at the first base. The junction shows trimming of 2 bases on V and 3 bases on J, plus 11 bases between the germline ends. Collaborating institutions collected whole blood in K2EDTA tubes following their own protocols. For TCRbeta analysis, collaborators shipped samples as frozen whole blood, isolated PBMCs, or DNA extracted from either of those sample types.

This chain joins TRBV6-2 or TRBV6-3 to TRBJ2-7; no D gene call is confident. The clonotype originates from a man between 18 and 29 years old with active or convalescent COVID-19. The sequenced sample consisted of peripheral blood. At the DNA level, the sequence is TGTGCCAGCAGTTACGCCGCCGGTATCTACGAGCAGTACTTC. Translated, this is CASSYAAGIYEQYF.